This T cell receptor (beta chain) was sequenced during a study of CD8 T cells in ankylosing spondylitis (dated by TCRdb to about 2017). Concerning the study at large: The study set out to find disease-linked TCR variants by profiling T cell receptor beta repertoires in ankylosing spondylitis patients and healthy donors. Peripheral blood was sampled, and synovial fluid was additionally collected from ankylosing spondylitis patients. The full study cohort comprised approximately 23 ankylosing spondylitis patients and 85 to 120 healthy donors. Points the paper makes about the study in general: The disease-linked clones had a CD8+ phenotype and were found at relatively low frequencies in peripheral blood. Some motif variants were previously reported in synovial fluid and blood of reactive arthritis patients, suggesting common disease-initiation mechanisms. The disease-linked clones were reported as significantly enriched in matched synovial fluid samples from ankylosing spondylitis patients. A TCR beta motif made up of several highly homologous amino acid variants appeared to be characteristic of blood from ankylosing spondylitis patients.

In regard to this clonotype: Its antigen is not yet known. One base away there is no much larger clone; base qualities are not given.

Instrument used: Illumina HiSeq 2500. TCR beta libraries were prepared by quantitative 5'-RACE with molecular barcodes. In the original analysis: A new computational method based on a probabilistic model of VDJ rearrangement was used to identify disease-linked TCR variants. TCRdb trimmed the raw reads at Q25, called clones with MiXCR and kept productive beta chains. For every CDR3 protein sequence, its rows merge into one entry that carries the most common genes and DNA. The V and J calls shown here were made by TCRdb, not taken from the authors' results. Recorded for this sample are some 700,000 distinct CDR3 sequences; over 15% of them occurred a single time. Over 15% of the sample is held by the ten biggest clonotypes. This clonotype was sampled from a male donor with ankylosing spondylitis. The sample comprised blood, either unsorted or a sorted T cell fraction (not recorded which).

CDR3 protein: CSAPRGQLDQPQHF. The nucleotide sequence reads as follows: TGCAGTGCTCCCCGGGGGCAGCTAGATCAGCCCCAGCATTTT. This receptor chain uses TRBV20-1 and TRBJ1-5; the D gene is perhaps TRBD1, on 6 matching bases. CDR1 and CDR2, per the germline V gene (reference sequence), are DFQATT and SNEGSKA. V is cut by 5 bases and J by 5 bases, and the space between the germline ends is 16 bases. The CDR3 spans 14 residues, from the cysteine through the phenylalanine. Only the CDR3 part of the read is kept: 42 bases, read in frame from the first base.